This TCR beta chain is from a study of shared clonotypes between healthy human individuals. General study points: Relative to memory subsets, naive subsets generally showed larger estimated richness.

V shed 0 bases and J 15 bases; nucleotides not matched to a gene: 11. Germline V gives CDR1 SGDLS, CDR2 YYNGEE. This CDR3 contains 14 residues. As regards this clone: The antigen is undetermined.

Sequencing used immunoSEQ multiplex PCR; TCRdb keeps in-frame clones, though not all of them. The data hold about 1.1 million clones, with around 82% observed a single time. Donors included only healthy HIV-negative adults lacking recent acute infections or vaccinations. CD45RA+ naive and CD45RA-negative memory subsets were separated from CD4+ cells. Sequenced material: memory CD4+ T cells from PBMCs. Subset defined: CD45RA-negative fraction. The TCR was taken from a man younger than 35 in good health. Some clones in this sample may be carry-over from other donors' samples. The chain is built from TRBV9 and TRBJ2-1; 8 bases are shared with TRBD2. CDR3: CASSVGPRAGGPFF. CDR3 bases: TGTGCCAGCAGCGTAGGCCCCCGGGCGGGAGGTCCGTTCTTC.